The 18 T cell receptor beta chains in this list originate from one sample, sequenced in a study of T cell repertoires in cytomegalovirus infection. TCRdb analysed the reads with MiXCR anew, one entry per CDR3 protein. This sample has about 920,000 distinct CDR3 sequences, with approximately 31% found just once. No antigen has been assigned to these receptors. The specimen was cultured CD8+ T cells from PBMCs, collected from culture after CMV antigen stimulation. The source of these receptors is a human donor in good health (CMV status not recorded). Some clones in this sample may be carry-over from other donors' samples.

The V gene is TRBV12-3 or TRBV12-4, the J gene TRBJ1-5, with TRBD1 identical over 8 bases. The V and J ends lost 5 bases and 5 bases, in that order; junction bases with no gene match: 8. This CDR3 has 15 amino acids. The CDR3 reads CASSKIGQGDQPQHF. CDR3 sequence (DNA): TGTGCCAGCAGTAAAATCGGACAGGGTGATCAGCCCCAGCATTTT.

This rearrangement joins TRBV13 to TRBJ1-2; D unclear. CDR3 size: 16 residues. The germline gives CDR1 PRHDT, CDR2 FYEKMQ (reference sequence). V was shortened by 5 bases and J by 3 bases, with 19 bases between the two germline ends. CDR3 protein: CASSPREATWDYGYTF. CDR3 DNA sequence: TGTGCCAGCAGCCCCCGGGAAGCTACTTGGGACTATGGCTACACCTTC.

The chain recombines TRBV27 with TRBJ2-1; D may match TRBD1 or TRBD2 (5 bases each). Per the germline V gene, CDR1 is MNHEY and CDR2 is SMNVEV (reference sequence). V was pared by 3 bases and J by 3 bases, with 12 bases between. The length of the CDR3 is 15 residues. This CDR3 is CASSFVGPLYNEQFF. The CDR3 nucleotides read TGTGCCAGCAGTTTCGTGGGACCACTCTACAATGAGCAGTTCTTC.

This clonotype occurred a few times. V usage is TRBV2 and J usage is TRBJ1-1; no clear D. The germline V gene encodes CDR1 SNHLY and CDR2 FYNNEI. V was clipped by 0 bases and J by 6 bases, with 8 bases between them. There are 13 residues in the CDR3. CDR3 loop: CASSEALWPEAFF. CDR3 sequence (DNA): TGTGCCAGCAGTGAAGCGCTTTGGCCTGAAGCTTTCTTT.

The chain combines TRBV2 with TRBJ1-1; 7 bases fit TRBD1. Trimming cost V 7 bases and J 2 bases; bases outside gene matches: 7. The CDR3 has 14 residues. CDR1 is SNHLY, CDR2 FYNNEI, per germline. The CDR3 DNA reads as TGTGCCAGCACCTGGGACAGCCATAACACTGAAGCTTTCTTT. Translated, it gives CASTWDSHNTEAFF.

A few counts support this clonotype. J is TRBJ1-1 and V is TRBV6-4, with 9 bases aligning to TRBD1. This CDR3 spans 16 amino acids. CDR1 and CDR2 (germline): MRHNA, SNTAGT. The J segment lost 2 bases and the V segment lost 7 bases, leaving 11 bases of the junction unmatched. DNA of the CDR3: TGTGCCAGCACCAGGGACAGGGCCACCCCTAACACTGAAGCTTTCTTT. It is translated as CASTRDRATPNTEAFF.

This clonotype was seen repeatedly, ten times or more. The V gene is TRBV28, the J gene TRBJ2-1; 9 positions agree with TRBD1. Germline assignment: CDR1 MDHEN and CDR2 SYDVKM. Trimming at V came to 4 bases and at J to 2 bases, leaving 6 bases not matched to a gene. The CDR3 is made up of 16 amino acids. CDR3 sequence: CASSSQGALAYNEQFF. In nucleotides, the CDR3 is TGTGCCAGCAGTTCACAGGGGGCGCTGGCCTACAATGAGCAGTTCTTC.

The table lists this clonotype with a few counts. The CDR3 DNA reads TGTGCCATCAGTGAGTCGCGGCGGGGGGGGTACAATGAGCAGTTCTTC. Translation gives CAISESRRGGYNEQFF. This sequence joins TRBV10-3 and TRBJ2-1; 9 nucleotides line up with TRBD2. V was clipped by 0 bases and J by 4 bases; unmatched bases: 4. The germline V gene has CDR1 ENHRY and CDR2 SYGVKD. This CDR3 has 16 amino acids.

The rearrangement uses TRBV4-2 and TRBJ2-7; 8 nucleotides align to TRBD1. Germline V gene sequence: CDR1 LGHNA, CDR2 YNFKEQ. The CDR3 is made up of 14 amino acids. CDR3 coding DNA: TGTGCCAGCAGCCAAGGACAGGGGAACTACGAGCAGTGCGTC. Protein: CASSQGQGNYEQCV.

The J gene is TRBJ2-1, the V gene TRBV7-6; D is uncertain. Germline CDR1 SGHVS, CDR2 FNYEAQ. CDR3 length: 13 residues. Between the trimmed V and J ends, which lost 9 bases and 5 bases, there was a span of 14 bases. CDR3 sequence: CASLGVHHNEQFF. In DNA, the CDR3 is TGTGCCAGTCTCGGAGTTCACCACAATGAGCAGTTCTTC.

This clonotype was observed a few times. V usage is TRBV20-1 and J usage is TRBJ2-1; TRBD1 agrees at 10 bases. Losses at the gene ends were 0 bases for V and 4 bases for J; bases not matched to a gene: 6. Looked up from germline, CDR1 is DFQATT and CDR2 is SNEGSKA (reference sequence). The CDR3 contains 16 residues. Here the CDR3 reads CSARERGQGLYNEQFF. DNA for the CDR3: TGCAGTGCTAGAGAGCGGGGACAGGGGCTATACAATGAGCAGTTCTTC.

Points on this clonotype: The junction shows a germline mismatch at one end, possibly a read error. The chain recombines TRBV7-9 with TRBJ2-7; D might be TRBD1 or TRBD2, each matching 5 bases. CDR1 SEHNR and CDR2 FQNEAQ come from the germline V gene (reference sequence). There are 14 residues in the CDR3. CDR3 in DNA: TGTGTCAGCAGCTTGCCCGGGACGGCTTACGAGCAGTACTTC. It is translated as CVSSLPGTAYEQYF. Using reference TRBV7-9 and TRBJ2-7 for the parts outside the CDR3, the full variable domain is DTGVSQNPRHKITKRGQNVTFRCDPISEHNRLYWYRQTLGQGPEFLTYFQNEAQLEKSRLLSDRFSAERPKGSFSTLEIQRTEQGDSAMYLCVSSLPGTAYEQYFGPGTRLTVT.

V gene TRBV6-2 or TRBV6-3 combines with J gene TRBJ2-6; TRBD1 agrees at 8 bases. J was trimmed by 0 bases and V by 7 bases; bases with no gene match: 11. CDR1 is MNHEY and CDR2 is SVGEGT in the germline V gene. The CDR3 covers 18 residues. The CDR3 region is CASTSLDRERSGANVLTF. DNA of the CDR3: TGTGCCAGCACCTCCCTGGACAGGGAACGCTCTGGGGCCAACGTCCTGACTTTC.

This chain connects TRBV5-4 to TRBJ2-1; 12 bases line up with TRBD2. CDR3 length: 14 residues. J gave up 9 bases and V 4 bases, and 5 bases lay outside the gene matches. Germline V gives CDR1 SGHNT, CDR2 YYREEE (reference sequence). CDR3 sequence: CASSPSGGAIEQFF. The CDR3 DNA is TGTGCCAGCAGCCCTAGCGGGGGGGCAATTGAGCAGTTCTTC.

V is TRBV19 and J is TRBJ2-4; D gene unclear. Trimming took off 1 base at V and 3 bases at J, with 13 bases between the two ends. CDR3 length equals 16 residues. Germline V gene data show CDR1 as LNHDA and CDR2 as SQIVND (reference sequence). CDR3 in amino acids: CASSIGFGIDKNIQYF. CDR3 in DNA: TGTGCCAGTAGTATAGGGTTTGGGATTGACAAAAACATTCAGTACTTC.

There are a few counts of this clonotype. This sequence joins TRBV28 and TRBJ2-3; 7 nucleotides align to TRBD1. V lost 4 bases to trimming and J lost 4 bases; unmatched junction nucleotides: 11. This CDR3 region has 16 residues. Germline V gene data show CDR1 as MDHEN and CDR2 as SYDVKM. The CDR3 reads CASSSPTGWNADTQYF. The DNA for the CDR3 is TGTGCCAGCAGTTCTCCGACAGGGTGGAACGCAGATACGCAGTATTTT.

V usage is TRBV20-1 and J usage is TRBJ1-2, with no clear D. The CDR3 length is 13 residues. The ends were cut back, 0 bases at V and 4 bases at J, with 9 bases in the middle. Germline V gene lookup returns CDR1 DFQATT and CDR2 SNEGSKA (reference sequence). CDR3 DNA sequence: TGCAGTGCTAGAGACCGTGTAAGCTATGGCTACACCTTC. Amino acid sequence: CSARDRVSYGYTF.

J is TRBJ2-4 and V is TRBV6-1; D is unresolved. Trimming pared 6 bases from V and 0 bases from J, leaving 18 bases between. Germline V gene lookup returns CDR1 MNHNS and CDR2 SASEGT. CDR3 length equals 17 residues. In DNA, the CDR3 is TGTGCCAGCAGACCGGACGGAAGCTCATTAGCCAAAAACATTCAGTACTTC. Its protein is CASRPDGSSLAKNIQYF.